Listed below are T cell receptor beta chains from one sample, sequenced in a study of long-term antiretroviral therapy in people with HIV. Only in-frame clones appear in the TCRdb table, and some are missing; sequencing was by immunoSEQ multiplex PCR. This sample yields about 28,000 clones, of which over 80% are seen a single time; about 8% belongs to the top ten. The source was unsorted PBMCs, collected 3.2 years before starting antiretroviral therapy. These receptors were collected from a man aged 45-65 years with HIV. Each CDR3 is given with its conserved first and last residue. Fields, in order: clone size, D gene, J gene, V gene, CDR3 protein, CDR3 DNA. D genes are given only for firm matches. Only some rows state a clone size, as once, few, many or a class for expanded clones.

-	TRBD2	TRBJ2-2	TRBV7-2	CASSLDIAGEAGELFF	TGTGCCAGCAGCTTAGATATAGCGGGGGAGGCCGGGGAGCTGTTTTTT
-	TRBD2	TRBJ2-3	TRBV5-4	CASSWGLVIGPDTQYF	TGTGCCAGCAGCTGGGGACTAGTGATAGGTCCAGATACGCAGTATTTT
-	-	TRBJ1-2	TRBV29-1	CSVGGQHGYTF	TGCAGCGTAGGAGGACAGCATGGCTACACCTTC
-	TRBD1	TRBJ1-1	TRBV30	CAWAQNRGLAFF	TGTGCCTGGGCACAAAACAGGGGGTTAGCTTTCTTT
few	TRBD1	TRBJ1-3	TRBV5-1	CASSDQGANTIYF	TGCGCCAGCAGCGACCAGGGGGCGAACACCATATATTTT
-	TRBD2	TRBJ2-5	TRBV4-1	CASSSYGLAGNQETQYF	TGCGCCAGCAGCTCCTACGGACTAGCGGGAAACCAAGAGACCCAGTACTTC
-	TRBD2	TRBJ2-3	TRBV7-9	CASSLMTGGSDTQYF	TGTGCCAGCAGCTTAATGACGGGGGGGTCAGATACGCAGTATTTT
-	TRBD1	TRBJ1-5	TRBV27	CASSLFPRQGDQPQHF	TGTGCCAGCAGTTTATTTCCAAGACAGGGTGATCAGCCCCAGCATTTT
-	-	TRBJ1-1	TRBV11-2	CASSSRTTIKGWTEAFF	TGTGCCAGCAGCTCACGAACAACGATCAAGGGATGGACTGAAGCTTTCTTT
-	TRBD2	TRBJ2-7	TRBV6-5	CASSSGGYEQYF	TGTGCCAGCAGTTCGGGGGGATACGAGCAGTACTTC
-	-	TRBJ1-1	TRBV6-5	CASSPLTAINTEAFF	TGTGCCAGCAGTCCCTTGACAGCGATAAACACTGAAGCTTTCTTT
-	TRBD1	TRBJ1-2	TRBV28	CASSYPWTGYGYTF	TGTGCCAGCAGTTACCCGTGGACAGGCTATGGCTACACCTTC
-	-	TRBJ1-2	TRBV19	CASTNDPSRVGGYTF	TGTGCCAGTACTAATGACCCGAGCCGGGTCGGGGGCTACACCTTC